This TCR beta chain was retrieved from a study of cytomegalovirus exposure and HLA in healthy donors. Overall study findings and caveats: Later analysis associated a missense DCLRE1C variant with TCR beta V- and J-gene trimming.

As to this clone: Its antigen is undetermined.

Primers: 60 Vbeta forward and 13 Jbeta reverse. This table comes from immunoSEQ multiplex PCR, and its TCRdb copy is limited to in-frame clones, with some not included. The repertoire holds just over 95,000 clones, roughly 79% seen once, with around 5.3% in the top ten. Participants comprised healthy donors of bone marrow. The CDR3 extends over 16 amino acids. The J segment lost 2 bases and the V segment lost 4 bases, leaving 11 bases of the junction unmatched. Germline V CDR1 and CDR2: SGHRS, YFSETQ. The clonotype comes from a woman between 40 and 50 years old in good health and CMV-seronegative. The chain joins TRBV5-1 to TRBJ1-1, with TRBD1 matching 7 bases. Sample: PBMCs. CDR3 amino acids: CASSIRDSKHNTEAFF. The DNA of the CDR3 is TGCGCCAGCAGCATCCGGGACAGTAAACACAACACTGAAGCTTTCTTT.